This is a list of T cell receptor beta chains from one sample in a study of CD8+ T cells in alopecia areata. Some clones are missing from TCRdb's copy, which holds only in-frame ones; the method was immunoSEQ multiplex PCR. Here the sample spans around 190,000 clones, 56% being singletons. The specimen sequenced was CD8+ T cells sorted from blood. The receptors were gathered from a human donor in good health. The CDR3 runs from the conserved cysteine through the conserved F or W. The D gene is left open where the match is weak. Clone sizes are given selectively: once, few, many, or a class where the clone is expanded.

CASSELPGQYRTDTQYF,TGTGCCAGCAGTGAGCTCCCGGGACAATATCGCACAGATACGCAGTATTTT,.,TRBV6-1,TRBJ2-3,few
CASSLWGSYEQYF,TGTGCCAGCAGCTTATGGGGCTCCTACGAGCAGTACTTC,.,TRBV5-5,TRBJ2-7,few
CASSQGGQPQHF,TGCGCCAGCAGCCAAGGAGGGCAGCCCCAGCATTTT,.,TRBV4-1,TRBJ1-5,.
CASMRGSEQFF,TGCGCCAGCATGAGGGGGAGTGAGCAGTTCTTC,.,TRBV10-2,TRBJ2-1,few
CASSRGGVGEQYF,TGTGCCAGCAGCCGGGGCGGGGTTGGCGAGCAGTACTTC,.,TRBV27,TRBJ2-7,.
CASSLDLTGTDTQYF,TGTGCCAGCAGCTTGGACCTTACAGGCACAGATACGCAGTATTTT,.,TRBV5-6,TRBJ2-3,.
CASSGGVNEQFF,TGCGCCAGCAGTGGCGGGGTGAATGAGCAGTTCTTC,.,TRBV10-1,TRBJ2-1,.
CASSLGLPRGGLYEQYF,TGTGCCAGCAGCTTAGGCCTACCGCGGGGAGGCCTCTACGAGCAGTACTTC,.,TRBV13,TRBJ2-7,few
CASSWDRGSEAFF,TGCGCCAGCAGCTGGGACAGGGGATCCGAAGCTTTCTTT,TRBD1,TRBV5-1,TRBJ1-1,.
CASSQRDRLSYEQYF,TGTGCCAGCAGCCAGCGGGACAGGCTCTCCTACGAGCAGTACTTC,.,TRBV13,TRBJ2-7,few
CSGGYTEAFF,TGCAGCGGGGGGTACACTGAAGCTTTCTTT,.,TRBV29-1,TRBJ1-1,.
CASSQWGAPQGEQYF,TGTGCCAGCAGCCAATGGGGGGCCCCACAGGGCGAGCAGTACTTC,.,TRBV25-1,TRBJ2-7,.
CSATGGRGPYNEQFF,TGCAGCGCCACGGGTGGGCGGGGGCCCTACAATGAGCAGTTCTTC,.,TRBV29-1,TRBJ2-1,few
CASSEPDRVNEQYF,TGTGCCAGCAGTGAACCTGACAGGGTGAACGAGCAGTACTTC,TRBD1,TRBV2,TRBJ2-7,.
CASSGLAGETQYF,TGTGCCAGCAGTGGACTAGCCGGAGAGACCCAGTACTTC,TRBD2,TRBV2,TRBJ2-5,.
CSVAGTSGAKDTQYF,TGCAGCGTCGCAGGGACTAGCGGGGCAAAGGATACGCAGTATTTT,TRBD2,TRBV29-1,TRBJ2-3,.
CSVGGDPYGYTF,TGCAGCGTCGGGGGGGACCCCTATGGCTACACCTTC,.,TRBV29-1,TRBJ1-2,once
CASSQVGAGGGTEAFF,TGCGCCAGCAGCCAAGTGGGGGCAGGGGGCGGCACTGAAGCTTTCTTT,TRBD1,TRBV4-1,TRBJ1-1,few
CASSQERLLNEQFF,TGCGCCAGCAGCCAAGAGCGACTTCTCAATGAGCAGTTCTTC,.,TRBV4-1,TRBJ2-1,few
CASSLQGHPSETQYF,TGTGCCAGCAGTTTACAGGGACACCCATCGGAGACCCAGTACTTC,.,TRBV27,TRBJ2-5,few
CASSGTGAKDQPQHF,TGTGCCAGCAGCGGAACAGGGGCGAAGGATCAGCCCCAGCATTTT,TRBD1,TRBV9,TRBJ1-5,.
CASSPGRQHETGELFF,TGTGCCAGCTCACCAGGTCGGCAACACGAAACCGGGGAGCTGTTTTTT,.,TRBV18,TRBJ2-2,many
CASSGVRYEQYF,TGTGCCAGCAGCGGTGTCAGGTACGAGCAGTACTTC,.,TRBV7-9,TRBJ2-7,.
CASSLEHANTEAFF,TGTGCCAGCAGTTTGGAACATGCGAACACTGAAGCTTTCTTT,.,TRBV7-9,TRBJ1-1,.
CASSDGGSSPLHF,TGTGCCAGCAGTGACGGGGGAAGTTCACCCCTCCACTTT,.,TRBV25-1,TRBJ1-6,few
CASSEGVASQETQYF,TGTGCCAGCAGTGAAGGGGTGGCAAGCCAAGAGACCCAGTACTTC,.,TRBV2,TRBJ2-5,.
CASSLGTGGTLHF,TGTGCCAGCAGCTTAGGGACGGGAGGAACCCTCCACTTT,.,TRBV13,TRBJ1-6,.
CASSLGQGYTF,TGCGCCAGCAGCTTGGGACAGGGCTACACCTTC,.,TRBV5-1,TRBJ1-2,.
CASSDSITAVGGYTF,TGTGCCAGCAGTGACTCGATCACAGCTGTTGGGGGCTACACCTTC,.,TRBV6-4,TRBJ1-2,.
CSVAVYRQGPQETQYF,TGCAGCGTTGCGGTATATAGACAGGGGCCCCAAGAGACCCAGTACTTC,TRBD1,TRBV29-1,TRBJ2-5,few
CACHPRQGNSNQPQHF,TGTGCCTGTCACCCTAGACAGGGGAATAGCAATCAGCCCCAGCATTTT,TRBD1,TRBV30,TRBJ1-5,.
CASSGTENYGYTF,TGTGCCAGTAGCGGGACAGAAAACTATGGCTACACCTTC,TRBD1,TRBV19,TRBJ1-2,few
CASSLDGSDTQYF,TGTGCCAGCAGCTTAGACGGCTCAGATACGCAGTATTTT,.,TRBV7-9,TRBJ2-3,few
CASGNRGREETQYF,TGTGCCAGCGGAAACAGGGGGCGGGAAGAGACCCAGTACTTC,TRBD1,TRBV7-6,TRBJ2-5,.
CASSLKPVVIMNTEAFF,TGCGCCAGCAGCTTGAAGCCAGTCGTAATTATGAACACTGAAGCTTTCTTT,.,TRBV5-1,TRBJ1-1,.
CASSHLTGEFNTGSPLHF,TGCGCCAGCAGCCATCTCACAGGGGAATTTAATACGGGTTCACCCCTCCACTTT,TRBD1,TRBV4-1,TRBJ1-6,few
CASSLYGQPQETQYF,TGTGCCAGCAGCCTTTACGGACAGCCCCAAGAGACCCAGTACTTC,.,TRBV5-6,TRBJ2-5,.
CASSFGRGGPEQFF,TGTGCCAGCAGTTTCGGGCGGGGGGGCCCTGAGCAGTTCTTC,TRBD2,TRBV27,TRBJ2-1,.
CSVEERYNEQFF,TGCAGCGTTGAAGAACGATACAATGAGCAGTTCTTC,.,TRBV29-1,TRBJ2-1,.
CAIEASGNEQFF,TGTGCCATTGAGGCCAGCGGCAATGAGCAGTTCTTC,.,TRBV15,TRBJ2-1,.
CASSIDVGAGGMPQHF,TGTGCCAGTAGTATAGATGTGGGGGCAGGGGGCATGCCCCAGCATTTT,TRBD1,TRBV19,TRBJ1-5,few
CASSPKGVPPLHF,TGTGCCAGCAGCCCGAAGGGTGTACCACCCCTCCACTTT,.,TRBV11-2,TRBJ1-6,.
CASGLPGEEETQYF,TGTGCTAGTGGTTTGCCGGGGGAGGAAGAGACCCAGTACTTC,.,TRBV12-5,TRBJ2-5,.
CASSQDPTSYEQYF,TGCGCCAGCAGCCAAGATCCCACCTCCTACGAGCAGTACTTC,.,TRBV4-1,TRBJ2-7,.
CASSVASQEGGHLGGYTF,TGTGCCAGCAGCGTAGCATCGCAAGAAGGGGGGCATTTGGGTGGCTACACCTTC,.,TRBV9,TRBJ1-2,.
CSVSLGTAYEQYF,TGCAGCGTTTCCCTTGGGACAGCCTACGAGCAGTACTTC,TRBD1,TRBV29-1,TRBJ2-7,.
CASSQDRQTPTNEKLFF,TGTGCCAGCAGCCAAGATAGACAGACACCAACTAATGAAAAACTGTTTTTT,.,TRBV4-2,TRBJ1-4,.
CASSHREFLNTEAFF,TGCGCCAGCAGTCACAGGGAGTTCCTGAACACTGAAGCTTTCTTT,.,TRBV5-1,TRBJ1-1,few
CASSFGVTGELFF,TGTGCCAGCAGCTTTGGTGTTACCGGGGAGCTGTTTTTT,.,TRBV11-2,TRBJ2-2,few
CASSFLALSNQPQHF,TGTGCCAGTAGTTTCTTAGCCCTAAGCAATCAGCCCCAGCATTTT,.,TRBV19,TRBJ1-5,.
CASSPPGPEQFF,TGTGCCAGCAGCCCCCCGGGCCCTGAGCAGTTCTTC,.,TRBV11-2,TRBJ2-1,few
CAWGGQGNQPQHF,TGTGCCTGGGGGGGACAGGGCAATCAGCCCCAGCATTTT,TRBD1,TRBV30,TRBJ1-5,.
CASSTGLAGGSEQYF,TGTGCCAGCAGCACCGGACTAGCGGGGGGTAGCGAGCAGTACTTC,TRBD2,TRBV5-6,TRBJ2-7,.
CASSQGGQGGSYEQYF,TGCGCCAGCAGCCAAGGGGGACAGGGGGGCTCCTACGAGCAGTACTTC,TRBD1,TRBV4-1,TRBJ2-7,.
CASRGRENEQFF,TGTGCCAGCAGAGGGAGGGAGAATGAGCAGTTCTTC,TRBD2,TRBV6-4,TRBJ2-1,.
CATTKTGEVVEGGYTF,TGTGCCACCACTAAGACAGGGGAAGTCGTGGAAGGGGGCTACACCTTC,TRBD1,TRBV15,TRBJ1-2,.
CSAPLGISSTDTQYF,TGCAGCGCTCCATTGGGGATCTCGAGCACAGATACGCAGTATTTT,.,TRBV29-1,TRBJ2-3,.